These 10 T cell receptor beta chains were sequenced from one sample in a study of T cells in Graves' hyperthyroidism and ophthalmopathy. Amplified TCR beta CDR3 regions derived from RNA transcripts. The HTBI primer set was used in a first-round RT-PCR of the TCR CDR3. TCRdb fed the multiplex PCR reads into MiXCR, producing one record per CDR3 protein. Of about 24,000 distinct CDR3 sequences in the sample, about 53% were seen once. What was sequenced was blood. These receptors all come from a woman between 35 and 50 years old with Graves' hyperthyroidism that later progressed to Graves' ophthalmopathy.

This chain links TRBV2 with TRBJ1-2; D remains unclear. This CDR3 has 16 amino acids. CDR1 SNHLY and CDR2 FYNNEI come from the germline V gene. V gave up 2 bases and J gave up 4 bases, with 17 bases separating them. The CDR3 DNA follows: TGTGCCAGCAGTGAATTAATTCAAGCGGGAGGCTATGGCTACACCTTC. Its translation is CASSELIQAGGYGYTF.

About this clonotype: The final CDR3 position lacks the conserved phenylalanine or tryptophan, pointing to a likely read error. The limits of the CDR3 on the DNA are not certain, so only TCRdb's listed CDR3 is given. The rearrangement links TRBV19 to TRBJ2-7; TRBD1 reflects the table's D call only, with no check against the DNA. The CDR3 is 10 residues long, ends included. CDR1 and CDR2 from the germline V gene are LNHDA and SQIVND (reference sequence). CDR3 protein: CASSIPLGLA.

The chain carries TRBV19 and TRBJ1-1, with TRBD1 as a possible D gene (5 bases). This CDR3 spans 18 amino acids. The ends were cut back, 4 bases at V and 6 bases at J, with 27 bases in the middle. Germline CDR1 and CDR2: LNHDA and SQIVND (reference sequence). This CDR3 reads CASSTGAGRQGLNPEAFF. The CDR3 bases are TGTGCCAGTAGTACCGGGGCTGGACGGCAGGGTTTGAATCCTGAAGCTTTCTTT. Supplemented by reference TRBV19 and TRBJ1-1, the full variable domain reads DGGITQSPKYLFRKEGQNVTLSCEQNLNHDAMYWYRQDPGQGLRLIYYSQIVNDFQKGDIAEGYSVSREKKESFPLTVTSAQKNPTAFYLCASSTGAGRQGLNPEAFFGQGTRLTVV.

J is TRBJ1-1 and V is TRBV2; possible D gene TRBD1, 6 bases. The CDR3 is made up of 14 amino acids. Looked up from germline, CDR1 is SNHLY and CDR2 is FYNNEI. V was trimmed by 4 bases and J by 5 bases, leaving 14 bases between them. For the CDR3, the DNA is TGTGCCAGCAGTGCCCAGGGGATGGAAACTGAAGCTTTCTTT. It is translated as CASSAQGMETEAFF.

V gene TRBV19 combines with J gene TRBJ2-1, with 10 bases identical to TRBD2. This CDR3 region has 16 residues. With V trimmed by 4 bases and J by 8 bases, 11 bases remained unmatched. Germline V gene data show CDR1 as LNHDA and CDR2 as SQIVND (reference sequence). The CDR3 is CASSKKGGLAMYEQFF. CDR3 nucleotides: TGTGCCAGTAGTAAAAAGGGGGGACTAGCGATGTATGAGCAGTTCTTC.

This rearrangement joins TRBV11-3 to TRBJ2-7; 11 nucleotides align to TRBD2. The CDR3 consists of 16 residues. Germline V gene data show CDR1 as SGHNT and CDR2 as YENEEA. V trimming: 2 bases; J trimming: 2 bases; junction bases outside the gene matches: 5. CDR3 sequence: CASSLQGTSGPYEQYF. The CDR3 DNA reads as TGTGCCAGCAGCTTACAAGGGACTAGCGGTCCCTACGAGCAGTACTTC.

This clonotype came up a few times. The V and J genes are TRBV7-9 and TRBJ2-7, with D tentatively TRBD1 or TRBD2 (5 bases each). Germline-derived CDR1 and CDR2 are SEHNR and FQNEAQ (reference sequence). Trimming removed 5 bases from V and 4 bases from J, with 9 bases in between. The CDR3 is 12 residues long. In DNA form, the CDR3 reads TGTGCCAGCAGCCGGGACGGTTACGAGCAGTACTTC. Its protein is CASSRDGYEQYF.

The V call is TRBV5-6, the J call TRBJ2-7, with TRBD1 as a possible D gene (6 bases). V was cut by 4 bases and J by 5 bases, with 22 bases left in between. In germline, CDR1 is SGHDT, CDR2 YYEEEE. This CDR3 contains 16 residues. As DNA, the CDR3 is TGTGCCAGCAGCGAGAGCTTGAGCCAGGGGTTCGACGAGCAGTACTTC. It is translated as CASSESLSQGFDEQYF.

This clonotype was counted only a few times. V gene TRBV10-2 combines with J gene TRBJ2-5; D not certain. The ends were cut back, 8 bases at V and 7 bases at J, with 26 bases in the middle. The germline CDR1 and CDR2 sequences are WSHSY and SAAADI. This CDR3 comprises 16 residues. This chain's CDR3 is CASGIEPGPQLGTQYF. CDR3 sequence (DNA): TGCGCCAGCGGCATCGAGCCAGGCCCTCAACTTGGGACCCAGTACTTC.

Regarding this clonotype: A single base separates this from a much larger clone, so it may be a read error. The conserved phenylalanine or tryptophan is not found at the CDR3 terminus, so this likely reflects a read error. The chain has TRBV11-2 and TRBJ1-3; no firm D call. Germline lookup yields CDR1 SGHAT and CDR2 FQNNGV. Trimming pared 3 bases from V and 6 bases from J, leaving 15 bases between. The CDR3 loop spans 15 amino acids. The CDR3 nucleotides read TGTGCCAGCAGCTTCGGTGCAGGCCAGGAAAACACCATATATCTT. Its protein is CASSFGAGQENTIYL.